The sequence of this TCR beta chain was determined in a study of CD8+ T cells in alopecia areata. For the study at large: Treated patients received oral tofacitinib, 5 to 10 mg twice daily. Patients in the study were on tofacitinib for 6 to 18 months, then off it for 6 months.

The CDR3 is 13 residues long. The V end lost 7 bases, the J end lost 0 bases, and 9 bases lay between the germline ends. Germline V gives CDR1 ENHRY, CDR2 SYGVKD. The treatment was: oral pan-JAK inhibitor, 5-10 mg twice daily. Separation by sorting yielded CD4+ and CD8+ T cells from PBMCs. It was cDNA, reverse transcribed from extracted RNA, that served as the sequencing template. TCRdb's table, derived via immunoSEQ multiplex PCR, lists solely in-frame clones and lacks some. The sample includes 110,000 or so clones, about 54% of them seen just once. Source: CD8+ T cells sorted from blood, taken at week 4, from a patient treated with tofacitinib. The rearrangement joins TRBV10-3 to TRBJ1-1; no definite D call. The clonotype comes from a human donor with alopecia areata. CDR3 sequence reads: CAINRVMNTEAFF. The DNA of the CDR3 is TGTGCCATCAACCGGGTAATGAACACTGAAGCTTTCTTT.